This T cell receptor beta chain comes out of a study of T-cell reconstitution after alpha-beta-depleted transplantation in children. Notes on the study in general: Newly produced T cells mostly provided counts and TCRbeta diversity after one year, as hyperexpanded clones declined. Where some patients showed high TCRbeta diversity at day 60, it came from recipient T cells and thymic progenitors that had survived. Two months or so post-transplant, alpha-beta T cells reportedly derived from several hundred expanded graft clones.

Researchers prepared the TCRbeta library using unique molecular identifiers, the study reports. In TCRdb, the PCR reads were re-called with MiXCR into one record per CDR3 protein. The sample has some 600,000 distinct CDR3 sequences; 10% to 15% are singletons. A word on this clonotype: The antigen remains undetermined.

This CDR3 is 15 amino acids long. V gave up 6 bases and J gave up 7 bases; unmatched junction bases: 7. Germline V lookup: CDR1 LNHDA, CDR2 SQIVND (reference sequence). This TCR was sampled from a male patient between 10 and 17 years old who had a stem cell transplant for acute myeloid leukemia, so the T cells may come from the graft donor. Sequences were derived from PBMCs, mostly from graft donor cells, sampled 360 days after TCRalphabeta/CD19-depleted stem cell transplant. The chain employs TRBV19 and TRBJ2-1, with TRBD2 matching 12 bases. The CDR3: CASSPSGRVRNEQFF. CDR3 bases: TGTGCCAGTAGCCCTAGCGGGAGGGTTAGGAATGAGCAGTTCTTC. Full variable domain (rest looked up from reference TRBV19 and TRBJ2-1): DGGITQSPKYLFRKEGQNVTLSCEQNLNHDAMYWYRQDPGQGLRLIYYSQIVNDFQKGDIAEGYSVSREKKESFPLTVTSAQKNPTAFYLCASSPSGRVRNEQFFGPGTRLTVL.